The 14 T cell receptor beta chains below come from one sample, sequenced in a study of human T cells and chemical hapten exposure. This sample's time point: patch test 2, 6 weeks after DPC sensitization. Treatment: therapeutic diphenylcyclopropenone sensitization with weekly scalp DPC. Each CDR3 protein gets one entry after TCRdb re-called the RACE reads with MiXCR. The sample consists of approximately 84,000 distinct CDR3 sequences, roughly 11% of them appearing once. The sample consisted of whole blood, taken in connection with sensitization to the hapten diphenylcyclopropenone (DPC). All receptors derive from a man between 18 and 35 years old with alopecia areata. Some clones in this sample may be carry-over from other donors' samples.

This clonotype was counted many times. The gene calls are TRBV10-3 and TRBJ2-7; 9 bases match TRBD2. The CDR3 is 13 residues long. CDR1 is ENHRY, CDR2 SYGVKD, per germline. CDR3 sequence (DNA): TGTGCCACCAGTAGCGGGGGCTCCTACGAGCAGTACGTC. This sequence encodes CATSSGGSYEQYV.

This clonotype has just a few counts. This chain joins TRBV6-5 and TRBJ1-1; maybe TRBD1 (6 bases). This CDR3 has 11 residues. Germline V gene data show CDR1 as MNHEY and CDR2 as SVGAGI. Trimming removed 10 bases from V and 7 bases from J, with 13 bases in between. Here the CDR3 reads CATAGTLEAFF. The CDR3, as DNA: TGTGCCACGGCGGGGACACTTGAAGCTTTCTTT.

This clonotype was seen many times. The chain joins TRBV11-2 to TRBJ2-7; 12 positions match TRBD2. The junction had 11 bases not matched to a gene; V was cut back by 3 bases and J by 2 bases. Germline loops: CDR1 SGHAT, CDR2 FQNNGV. The CDR3 extends over 18 amino acids. The CDR3 spells CASSLGLAGGRSAYEQYV. As DNA, the CDR3 is TGTGCCAGCAGCTTGGGCCTAGCGGGGGGGCGTTCGGCCTACGAGCAGTACGTC.

This clonotype was counted at least ten times. The rearrangement joins TRBV20-1 to TRBJ2-1; no clear D gene. Trimming removed 2 bases at V and 6 bases at J, with 5 bases between. The CDR3 length is 11 residues. The germline V gene encodes CDR1 DFQATT and CDR2 SNEGSKA (reference sequence). The CDR3 nucleotides read TGCAGTGCTAGAATATTCAATGAGCAGTTCTTC. As protein: CSARIFNEQFF.

The rearrangement uses TRBV11-2 and TRBJ2-1; D uncertain. Germline CDR1 SGHAT, CDR2 FQNNGV. There are 16 residues in the CDR3. With 1 base removed from V and 2 bases from J, the gap between germline ends came to 12 bases. The CDR3 spells CASSLVARVPYNEQFF. Written as DNA, the CDR3 is TGTGCCAGCAGCTTAGTCGCGAGAGTCCCCTACAATGAGCAGTTCTTC.

The chain combines TRBV27 with TRBJ1-6; no clear D. V shed 8 bases and J shed 5 bases, with 7 bases lying between them. This CDR3 has 12 residues. Germline V gene lookup returns CDR1 MNHEY and CDR2 SMNVEV (reference sequence). CDR3 loop: CASAPHNSPLHF. CDR3 nucleotides: TGTGCCAGCGCCCCGCATAATTCACCCCTCCACTTT.

The sample holds a few counts of this clonotype. The V gene is TRBV25-1, the J gene TRBJ2-1, with D possibly being TRBD2 (5 bases). The CDR3 consists of 14 residues. Per the germline V gene, CDR1 is MGHDK and CDR2 is SYGVNS. The V end lost 3 bases, the J end lost 10 bases, and 16 bases lay between the germline ends. This CDR3 reads CASSDVGSLGEQFF. The CDR3 DNA reads TGTGCCAGCAGTGACGTGGGGAGTCTGGGCGAGCAGTTCTTC.

This clonotype occurred many times. V is TRBV6-6 and J is TRBJ1-2; no definite D call. The V and J ends lost 7 bases and 1 base respectively, with 13 bases between them. The germline gives CDR1 MNHNY, CDR2 SVGAGI (reference sequence). The CDR3 runs 14 residues. The CDR3: CASNPRGDNYGYTF. The CDR3 DNA reads TGTGCCAGCAATCCTCGTGGGGATAACTATGGCTACACCTTC.

There are many counts of this clonotype. This sequence joins TRBV6-5 and TRBJ1-1; possibly TRBD1 for D (5 bases). This CDR3 has 14 amino acids. Germline CDR1 reads MNHEY; CDR2 reads SVGAGI. Trimming removed 7 bases from V and 1 base from J, with 13 bases in between. The CDR3 reads CASNQQTANTEAFF. Written as DNA, the CDR3 is TGTGCCAGCAACCAACAGACAGCGAACACTGAAGCTTTCTTT.

CDR3 DNA: TGCGCCAGCAGCCAAGATTTTTCGGAGGGGCTCTATGGCTACACCTTC. Its protein is CASSQDFSEGLYGYTF. The chain carries TRBV4-3 and TRBJ1-2; D perhaps matches TRBD1 (5 bases). The CDR3 loop spans 16 amino acids. In germline, CDR1 is LGHNA, CDR2 YSLEER. With 0 bases removed from V and 4 bases from J, the gap between germline ends came to 15 bases.

This clonotype showed up many times. V and J are TRBV29-1 and TRBJ1-2, with D tentatively TRBD1 (5 bases). CDR1 and CDR2 from the germline V gene are SQVTM and ANQGSEA. This CDR3 region has 14 residues. Trimming removed 6 bases at V and 1 base at J, with 15 bases between. The CDR3 bases are TGCAGCGTCGCTGGTGGGACGGGTAACTATGGCTACACCTTC. It is translated as CSVAGGTGNYGYTF.

The chain uses TRBV7-2 and TRBJ2-3; maybe TRBD1 (5 bases). The ends were cut back, 0 bases at V and 3 bases at J, with 7 bases in the middle. Germline lookup yields CDR1 SGHTA and CDR2 FQGNSA. There are 14 residues in the CDR3. The DNA of the CDR3 is TGTGCCAGCAGCTTAGCGACAGAGACAGATACGCAGTATTTT. This encodes CASSLATETDTQYF.

This clonotype came up many times. The V and J genes are TRBV12-3 or TRBV12-4 and TRBJ2-1; 7 positions match TRBD1. The length of the CDR3 is 13 residues. Losses at the gene ends were 5 bases for V and 8 bases for J; bases not matched to a gene: 6. This chain's CDR3 is CASSGDRAHEQFF. The DNA of the CDR3 is TGTGCCAGCAGTGGCGACAGGGCCCATGAGCAGTTCTTC.

The rearrangement joins TRBV9 to TRBJ2-7; D is unresolved. The CDR3 runs to 14 residues. V lost 3 bases and J lost 0, with 10 bases in between. Germline CDR1 and CDR2: SGDLS and YYNGEE. CDR3 protein: CASSARLDSYEQYF. Written as DNA, the CDR3 is TGTGCCAGCAGCGCACGACTGGACTCCTACGAGCAGTACTTC.